The clone carrying this TCR beta chain has only one observation. Its specificity is unknown. The data were obtained in a study of T cell responses to AZD1222 COVID-19 vaccine. Study at large: Recipients boosted at about 4 weeks or about 12 weeks are pooled.

With 1 base removed from V and 4 bases from J, the gap between germline ends came to 9 bases. Germline assignment: CDR1 SGHVS and CDR2 FQNEAQ. CDR3 length: 14 residues. TCRdb's copy holds only in-frame clones and misses some; the assay was immunoSEQ multiplex PCR. The sample shows approximately 140,000 clones, approximately 94% of them seen only once. Points from the study as a whole: The study sampled repertoires only after the peak T cell response. Unmutated regions of variants are reportedly targeted by nearly half of spike-specific TCRs.

The chain links TRBV7-8 to TRBJ2-3; D not certain. The sequence was collected from an adult in good health. The sequences come from peripheral blood, collected on day 0 of AZD1222 vaccination. In DNA form, the CDR3 reads TGTGCCAGCAGCTTAGGGGGTATGGCAGATACGCAGTATTTT. This translates into CASSLGGMADTQYF.